This TCR beta chain comes out of a study of cytomegalovirus exposure and HLA in healthy donors. This PCR relied on a set of 60 Vbeta primers and 13 Jbeta primers. Measured with immunoSEQ multiplex PCR; TCRdb has only the in-frame clones, and not every one. Here the sample spans about 130,000 clones, approximately 87% being singletons. The TCR was taken from a woman in her thirties in good health and CMV-seronegative. Source material: PBMCs.

The CDR3 nucleotides are TGTGCCAGCAGTGAAGACAGGGGCGGATGGAGCAATCAGCCCCAGCATTTT. Its translation: CASSEDRGGWSNQPQHF. The chain employs TRBV6-1 and TRBJ1-5; 7 nucleotides align to TRBD1. This CDR3 has 17 residues. The junction had 7 bases not matched to a gene; V was cut back by 1 base and J by 1 base. In germline, CDR1 is MNHNS, CDR2 SASEGT.